This T cell receptor beta chain stems from a study of persistence of HIV-infected CD4 T cells. Overall study findings and caveats: Compared with CD3/CD28-stimulated cells, CMV- and Gag-responding cells showed lower TCRbeta richness.

Overlapping HIV-1 Gag 15-mer peptides at 0.8 to 1 ug per peptide per mL were used. CD4+ T cells upregulating both CD40 ligand and CD69 were sorted as responding cells. A note on this clone: What it recognizes is unknown.

This was the immunoSEQ version 4 assay in survey mode. Each sample used up to 1 ug genomic DNA diluted to approximately 9.2 ng/uL. Sequencing used immunoSEQ multiplex PCR; TCRdb keeps in-frame clones, though not all of them. The sample carries about 32,000 clones, 70% recorded once. V lost 3 bases, J lost 2 bases, and 16 bases lay in between. The CDR3 contains 16 residues. The germline V gene has CDR1 SGHDN and CDR2 FVKESK. The TCR sequence derives from an adult man with HIV who was CMV-seropositive. Specimen: CD4+ T cells sorted from PBMCs after approximately 19-hour stimulation, collected from a patient who received antiretroviral therapy. V usage is TRBV14 and J usage is TRBJ1-2; D possibly corresponds to TRBD1 (5 bases). The CDR3 loop is CASSHGGTGRNYGYTF. CDR3 bases: TGTGCCAGCAGCCACGGGGGGACTGGGAGGAACTATGGCTACACCTTC.